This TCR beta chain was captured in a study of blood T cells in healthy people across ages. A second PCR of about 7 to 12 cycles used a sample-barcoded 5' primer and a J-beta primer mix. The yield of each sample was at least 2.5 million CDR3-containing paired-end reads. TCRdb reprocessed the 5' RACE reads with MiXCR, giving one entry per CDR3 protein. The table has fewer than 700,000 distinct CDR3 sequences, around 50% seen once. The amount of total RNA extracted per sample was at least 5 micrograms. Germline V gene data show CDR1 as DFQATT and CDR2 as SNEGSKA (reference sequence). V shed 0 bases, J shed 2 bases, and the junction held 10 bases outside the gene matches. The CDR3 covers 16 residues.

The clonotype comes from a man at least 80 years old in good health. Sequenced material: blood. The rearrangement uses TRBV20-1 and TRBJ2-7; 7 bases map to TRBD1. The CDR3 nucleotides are TGCAGTGCTAGAGACCCCCGACAGGGAAGCCCCTACGAGCAGTACTTC. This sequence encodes CSARDPRQGSPYEQYF.